Shown below are 24 T cell receptor beta chains from a single sample sequenced in a study of cytomegalovirus exposure and HLA in healthy donors. The PCR made use of 60 Vbeta and 13 Jbeta primers. Data came from immunoSEQ multiplex PCR; TCRdb stores just in-frame clones and leaves some out. The repertoire consists of 90,000 to 130,000 clones, with 73% occurring once and the leading ten covering around 0.79%. Material for sequencing was PBMCs. These receptors were taken from a woman younger than 45 in good health and CMV-seronegative.

The chain has TRBV7-8 and TRBJ1-1, with D perhaps TRBD1 (6 bases). The V end was cut by 2 bases, the J end by 6 bases, with 16 bases between. Germline lookup yields CDR1 SGHVS and CDR2 FQNEAQ. This CDR3 contains 15 residues. CDR3 in DNA: TGTGCCAGCAGCTTATTTAAGGGGGAGTCCCCTGAAGCTTTCTTT. It specifies CASSLFKGESPEAFF. Full variable domain (missing parts from reference TRBV7-8 and TRBJ1-1): GAGVSQSPRYKVAKRGQDVALRCDPISGHVSLFWYQQALGQGPEFLTYFQNEAQLDKSGLPSDRFFAERPEGSVSTLKIQRTQQEDSAVYLCASSLFKGESPEAFFGQGTRLTVV.

The chain links TRBV27 to TRBJ1-5; TRBD1 agrees at 7 bases. The CDR3 is made up of 14 amino acids. Germline V lookup: CDR1 MNHEY, CDR2 SMNVEV (reference sequence). Unmatched junction bases numbered 5, after V lost 6 bases and J lost 3 bases. CDR3 coding DNA: TGTGCCAGCAGACCGGGACAGTACAATCAGCCCCAGCATTTT. This gives the protein CASRPGQYNQPQHF.

The rearrangement uses TRBV6-5 and TRBJ1-2; D perhaps matches TRBD1 (5 bases). The CDR3 consists of 14 residues. Trimming took 7 bases from V and 4 from J, leaving 16 bases between them. CDR1 and CDR2 from the germline V gene are MNHEY and SVGAGI. Here the CDR3 DNA reads TGTGCCAGCACCAAGCGGGGGTTCCTCTATGGCTACACCTTC. Its translation is CASTKRGFLYGYTF.

CDR3 protein: CASRREQGREQFF. Here the CDR3 DNA reads TGTGCCAGCAGGAGGGAACAGGGTCGCGAGCAGTTCTTC. The chain employs TRBV2 and TRBJ2-1; D possibly corresponds to TRBD1 (6 bases). Trimming took off 6 bases at V and 10 bases at J, with 16 bases between the two ends. The CDR3 consists of 13 residues. CDR1 and CDR2 (germline): SNHLY, FYNNEI. Combining the CDR3 with reference TRBV2 and TRBJ2-1 gives the whole variable domain EPEVTQTPSHQVTQMGQEVILRCVPISNHLYFYWYRQILGQKVEFLVSFYNNEISEKSEIFDDQFSVERPDGSNFTLKIRSTKLEDSAMYFCASRREQGREQFFGPGTRLTVL.

V is TRBV18 and J is TRBJ1-2, with 10 bases that match TRBD1. The V gene end was trimmed by 4 bases and the J gene end by 3 bases; junction bases not matched to a gene: 2. The length of the CDR3 is 14 residues. CDR1 KGHSH and CDR2 LQKENI come from the germline V gene. CDR3 nucleotide sequence: TGTGCCAGCTCACTTGGACAGGGGGACTATGGCTACACCTTC. Amino acid sequence: CASSLGQGDYGYTF.

The chain links TRBV10-1 to TRBJ2-7; 7 bases match TRBD2. The CDR3 is 13 residues long. The trim removed 8 bases at V and 5 bases at J, leaving 9 bases unmatched. Germline CDR1 and CDR2: WNHNN and SYGVQD (reference sequence). DNA for the CDR3: TGCGCCAGCGGGGAAGCGGGGACGGACGAGCAGTACTTC. Encoded protein: CASGEAGTDEQYF.

The table lists this clone with a count of one. V usage is TRBV14 and J usage is TRBJ1-2, with 7 bases that match TRBD1. CDR3 length: 16 residues. Germline CDR1 reads SGHDN; CDR2 reads FVKESK. Germline trimming cut 4 bases from V and 7 bases from J; bases unmatched to any gene: 15. CDR3 bases: TGTGCCAGCAGCCTCGAAACCGGGACAGCTGGACCTGGCTACACCTTC. As protein: CASSLETGTAGPGYTF.

This rearrangement joins TRBV15 to TRBJ2-1, with D possibly being TRBD1 (5 bases). The CDR3 has 11 amino acids. Per the germline V gene, CDR1 is LNHNV and CDR2 is YYDKDF (reference sequence). V was clipped by 6 bases and J by 6 bases, with 6 bases between them. The CDR3 reads CATRTANEQFF. The CDR3 DNA reads as TGTGCCACCAGGACAGCCAATGAGCAGTTCTTC.

The V and J genes are TRBV6-6 and TRBJ1-5; D not certain. The length of the CDR3 is 12 residues. Germline CDR1 is MNHNY and CDR2 is SVGAGI (reference sequence). The ends were cut back, 7 bases at V and 2 bases at J, with 6 bases in the middle. CDR3 in DNA: TGTGCCAGCAACATTGGCAATCAGCCCCAGCATTTT. Encoded protein: CASNIGNQPQHF.

The V call is TRBV15, the J call TRBJ2-2; 9 positions agree with TRBD2. The CDR3 is 18 residues long. Germline-derived CDR1 and CDR2 are LNHNV and YYDKDF (reference sequence). V dropped 0 bases and J dropped 5; count of bases not matched to a gene: 10. The CDR3: CATSRESGRRGGTGELFF. The CDR3 region has the DNA TGTGCCACCAGCAGAGAATCGGGAAGGCGGGGGGGGACCGGGGAGCTGTTTTTT.

The chain couples TRBV5-6 to TRBJ1-1; D is possibly TRBD1 (5 bases). Germline CDR1 and CDR2: SGHDT and YYEEEE. V gave up 0 bases and J gave up 2 bases, with 14 bases separating them. There are 16 residues in the CDR3. CDR3 DNA sequence: TGTGCCAGCAGCTTGGGGGGCTGGAGTTTAAACACTGAAGCTTTCTTT. As protein: CASSLGGWSLNTEAFF.

V usage is TRBV5-4 and J usage is TRBJ2-7, with TRBD2 as a possible D gene (6 bases). Trimming removed 2 bases from V and 0 bases from J, with 9 bases in between. CDR3 length equals 14 residues. The germline CDR1 and CDR2 sequences are SGHNT and YYREEE (reference sequence). The CDR3 spells CASSFSSDSYEQYF. CDR3 coding DNA: TGTGCCAGCAGCTTTTCTAGCGACTCCTACGAGCAGTACTTC.

This rearrangement joins TRBV7-9 to TRBJ1-4; D is possibly TRBD1 (5 bases). The germline V gene has CDR1 SEHNR and CDR2 FQNEAQ (reference sequence). This CDR3 region has 15 residues. Trimming took 0 bases from V and 4 from J, leaving 9 bases between them. The CDR3 loop is CASSLAPGNNEKLFF. DNA for the CDR3: TGTGCCAGCAGCTTAGCCCCAGGGAATAATGAAAAACTGTTTTTT.

Only one count was recorded for this clone. The gene calls are TRBV27 and TRBJ1-1; D might be TRBD1 (5 bases). CDR1 and CDR2 from the germline V gene are MNHEY and SMNVEV (reference sequence). The CDR3 has 13 amino acids. Trimming shortened V by 7 bases and J by 5 bases, and 14 bases separated the two germline ends. Written as DNA, the CDR3 is TGTGCCAGCAAATGGGGCAGAACGACTGAAGCTTTCTTT. This sequence encodes CASKWGRTTEAFF.

The J gene is TRBJ1-4, the V gene TRBV7-8; TRBD1 matches at 8 bases. V shed 3 bases, J shed 8 bases, and the junction held 5 bases outside the gene matches. This CDR3 contains 14 residues. The germline V gene has CDR1 SGHVS and CDR2 FQNEAQ. The CDR3 nucleotides are TGTGCCAGCAGCTTGAACAGGGGGTTGGAAAAACTGTTTTTT. It encodes CASSLNRGLEKLFF. Based on the CDR3 plus reference TRBV7-8 and TRBJ1-4, the full variable domain is GAGVSQSPRYKVAKRGQDVALRCDPISGHVSLFWYQQALGQGPEFLTYFQNEAQLDKSGLPSDRFFAERPEGSVSTLKIQRTQQEDSAVYLCASSLNRGLEKLFFGSGTQLSVL.

V usage is TRBV4-2 and J usage is TRBJ1-5; maybe TRBD1 (6 bases). The CDR3 is 16 residues long. V lost 1 base and J lost 9, with 19 bases in between. CDR1 is LGHNA, CDR2 YNFKEQ, per germline. The CDR3 sequence is CASSQGDNMELVPQHF. DNA of the CDR3: TGTGCCAGCAGCCAAGGGGACAATATGGAACTTGTGCCCCAGCATTTT.

This clone was detected once. CDR3: CASSYSPRRYGYTF. In DNA, the CDR3 is TGTGCCAGCAGTTACTCGCCCAGGCGCTATGGCTACACCTTC. The rearrangement joins TRBV6-5 to TRBJ1-2; D remains unclear. Germline CDR1 MNHEY, CDR2 SVGAGI. V lost 0 bases and J 4 bases, leaving 9 bases between the germline ends. This CDR3 has 14 residues.

The CDR3 loop is CASSQDLGGRECTQYF. The CDR3 DNA reads TGTGCCAGCAGCCAAGATCTCGGGGGGCGGGAATGCACGCAGTATTTT. The chain couples TRBV4-2 to TRBJ2-3; a possible D gene is TRBD2 (7 bases). Per germline, CDR1 LGHNA and CDR2 YNFKEQ. CDR3 length: 16 amino acids. Trimming removed 0 bases from V and 9 bases from J, with 19 bases in between.

This sequence joins TRBV19 and TRBJ1-1; TRBD1 matches 7 bases. Germline assignment: CDR1 LNHDA and CDR2 SQIVND (reference sequence). The CDR3 totals 14 residues. With V trimmed by 6 bases and J by 2 bases, 6 bases remained unmatched. This CDR3 reads CASRTGVSNTEAFF. CDR3 sequence (DNA): TGTGCCAGTAGAACAGGGGTCAGCAACACTGAAGCTTTCTTT.

This clone was seen more than once but under ten times. The chain carries TRBV19 and TRBJ1-4, with 11 positions matching TRBD1. V shed 5 bases, J shed 7 bases, and the junction held 3 bases outside the gene matches. This CDR3 comprises 14 residues. Germline lookup yields CDR1 LNHDA and CDR2 SQIVND (reference sequence). The CDR3 sequence is CASSLGTGGEKLFF. In nucleotides, the CDR3 is TGTGCCAGTAGTCTCGGGACAGGGGGTGAAAAACTGTTTTTT.

This clone occurred a few times. The chain couples TRBV28 to TRBJ2-7; 10 positions agree with TRBD2. Germline CDR1 and CDR2: MDHEN and SYDVKM. The ends lost 7 bases at V and 4 bases at J; junction bases unmatched: 16. The CDR3 covers 17 residues. DNA for the CDR3: TGTGCCAGCAATTTCCGGGGAGCGGGGGGGCGGGATTACGAGCAGTACTTC. Translated, it gives CASNFRGAGGRDYEQYF.

Details on this clone: Mismatch with germline at one junction end may stem from a read error. Additional DNA sequences in this sample encode the identical CDR3. The rearrangement links TRBV6-5 to TRBJ1-2; 8 nucleotides line up with TRBD1. The germline V gene encodes CDR1 MNHEY and CDR2 SVGAGI. This CDR3 is 12 amino acids long. The CDR3 protein is CASRGLNYGYTF. As DNA, the CDR3 is TGTGCTAGCAGGGGGCTTAACTATGGCTACACCTTC.

The DNA of the CDR3 is TGCGCCAGCAGCCAAGAGGGAGGGCTGGGTAGTCAGCCCCAGCATTTT. Protein sequence: CASSQEGGLGSQPQHF. The V gene is TRBV4-1, the J gene TRBJ1-5; D unresolved. Deletions cut 0 bases from V and 6 bases from J, with 15 bases between. This CDR3 has 16 residues. Germline V gives CDR1 MGHRA, CDR2 YSYEKL.

This clone was seen a few times. The V and J genes are TRBV11-1 and TRBJ2-7; D is ambiguous. The CDR3 sequence is 15 residues long. V was shortened by 0 bases and J by 0 bases, with 9 bases between the two germline ends. CDR1 SGHAT and CDR2 FQDESV come from the germline V gene (reference sequence). The CDR3 loop reads CASSLAGSGSYEQYF. In nucleotides, the CDR3 is TGTGCCAGCAGCTTAGCGGGTTCGGGCTCCTACGAGCAGTACTTC.